This T cell receptor (beta chain) is from a study of blood T cell repertoires in COVID-19 (dated by TCRdb to about 2020). Regarding the complete study: Samples from collaborators originated in the United States, Italy and Spain and spanned both the acute and convalescent phases of COVID-19. The material from the prospective study consisted of cDNA or gDNA derived from T cells, B-cell-depleted T cells, or PBMCs. The dataset comprised deeply sampled blood TCRbeta repertoires from subjects exposed to, actively infected with, or recovered from COVID-19. The repertoires were made available in a free public database intended to serve as a resource for research on the immune response to SARS-CoV-2. Samples came from the ongoing ImmuneRACE study (first 160 participants) plus 1,254 subjects from 6 global collaborators. A de-identified subject ID, COVID-19 status, age in years and sex were almost always included in the sample metadata. HLA class I and class II types, where available, came from metadata supplied by the sample provider rather than from assay-based typing. The investigation overall reported the following: How much clinical and demographic metadata was included differed by source and by participant, and the metadata was provided uncurated.

Samples from volunteer blood donors who had recovered from COVID-19 were contributed by a second Seattle source. Each collaborating institution followed its own protocols to collect whole blood in K2EDTA tubes. For TCRbeta analysis, collaborator samples were shipped as frozen whole blood, as isolated PBMCs, or as DNA extracted from either sample type. The immunoSEQ Assay, a bias-controlled multiplex PCR, was used to amplify TCRbeta CDR3 regions from genomic DNA. The paper's processing steps were these. The number of nucleated cells in each sample was estimated by amplification of reference gene primers within the assay. Sequence reads were collapsed and filtered to measure the absolute abundance of every unique TCRbeta CDR3 rearrangement. For each sample, productive Simpson clonality was calculated as the square root of Simpson's diversity index across productive rearrangements. TCRdb took over this immuneACCESS table, retaining in-frame rearrangements with V and J assigned. Such tables are incomplete; in checked studies, under half of the missing clones stem from an unresolved V gene, and the remainder is unexplained. Clonal size and the V and J genes are those of that table, whereas D and trimming came from the DNA. A total of 150,000 to 200,000 clones appear in this sample, around nine tenths of them only once. The top ten clones comprise over 0.7% of the sample.

Relative to germline, V is missing 1 base and J is missing 7 bases, with 0 bases of the junction outside any gene match. Taken from cysteine to phenylalanine, the CDR3 has 12 residues. The kept DNA is CDR3 alone, 36 bases in frame from the first base. Comments on this clone: The target of this receptor is not known. There are no base qualities to consult, and no much larger clone falls within one base.

The rearrangement combines TRBV12-3 or TRBV12-4 with TRBJ1-1, with TRBD1 identical over 7 junction bases. Sequences were obtained from peripheral blood. This receptor was taken from a woman aged 18-29 years who had recovered from COVID-19. The CDR3 protein sequence reads: CASSLGDSEAFF. The sequence in DNA is TGTGCCAGCAGTTTAGGGGACAGTGAAGCTTTCTTT.